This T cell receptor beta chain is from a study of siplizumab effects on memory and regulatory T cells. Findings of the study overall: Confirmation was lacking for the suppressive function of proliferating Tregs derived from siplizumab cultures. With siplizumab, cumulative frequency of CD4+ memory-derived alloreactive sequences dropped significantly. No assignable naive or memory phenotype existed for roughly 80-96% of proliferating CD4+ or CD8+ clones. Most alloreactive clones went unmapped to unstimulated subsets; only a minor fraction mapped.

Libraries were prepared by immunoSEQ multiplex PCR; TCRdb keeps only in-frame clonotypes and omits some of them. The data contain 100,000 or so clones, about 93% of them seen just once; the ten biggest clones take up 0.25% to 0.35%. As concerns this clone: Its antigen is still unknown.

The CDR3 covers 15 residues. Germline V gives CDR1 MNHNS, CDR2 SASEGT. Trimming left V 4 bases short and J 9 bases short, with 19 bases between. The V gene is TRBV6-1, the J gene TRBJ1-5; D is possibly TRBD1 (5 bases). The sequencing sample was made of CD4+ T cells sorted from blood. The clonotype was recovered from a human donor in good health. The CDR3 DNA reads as TGTGCCAGCAGTGGATCGATCAGGGCGCGGGGGCCCCAGCATTTT. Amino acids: CASSGSIRARGPQHF.